Detailed here is one TCR beta chain. This clone has only a few counts. Which antigen it targets is not known. Base qualities are not at hand, and no much larger clone is one base apart. In the prospective study, participants were 18 to 89 years old, resided in about two dozen geographic areas of the United States, and were enrolled through a virtual design. To assign participants to cohorts, the prospective study relied on clinical history that participants themselves reported in a screening survey and a study questionnaire. Recovered participants in ImmuneRACE Cohort 3 were defined as having two consecutive negative NP/OP PCR tests, clearance from a healthcare professional, or resolution of symptoms. Mobile phlebotomists in the prospective study collected whole blood, serum and a nasopharyngeal or oropharyngeal swab from every participant. Additional blood draws and questionnaires over an approximately 2-month period could optionally be provided by prospective study participants. Blood samples from the prospective study were shipped frozen or at room temperature prior to DNA extraction.

These data originate in a study of blood T cell repertoires in COVID-19 (dated by TCRdb to 2018 to 2020). In terms of the full investigation: The collaborator samples originated in the United States, Italy and Spain and spanned the acute and convalescent phases of COVID-19. The material from the prospective study consisted of cDNA or gDNA derived from T cells, B-cell-depleted T cells, or PBMCs. Subjects who had been exposed to COVID-19, were actively infected with it, or had recovered from it provided the deeply sampled blood TCRbeta repertoires that made up the dataset. Where available, HLA class I and class II types were obtained from metadata supplied by the sample provider rather than from assay-based typing. Sample metadata almost always included a de-identified subject ID, COVID-19 status, age in years and sex. The samples were drawn from the first 160 participants of the ongoing ImmuneRACE study and from 950 to 1,500 subjects provided by 6 global collaborators. The repertoires were made available in a free public database intended to serve as a resource for research on the immune response to SARS-CoV-2. On the study overall, not on this receptor specifically: The quantity of clinical and demographic metadata differed by source and by participant and was supplied without curation.

TCRbeta CDR3 regions were amplified from genomic DNA by means of the immunoSEQ Assay, a bias-controlled multiplex PCR. Per the authors' processing: The number of nucleated cells in each sample was estimated by amplification of reference gene primers within the assay. To quantify the absolute abundance of each unique TCRbeta CDR3 rearrangement, sequence reads were collapsed and filtered. For each sample, productive Simpson clonality was calculated as the square root of Simpson's diversity index over productive rearrangements. TCRdb took over this immuneACCESS table, retaining in-frame rearrangements with V and J assigned. Such tables are incomplete; in checked studies, under half of the missing clones stem from an unresolved V gene, and the remainder is unexplained. V and J calls plus clone size are reproduced from that table; the DNA served to infer D and trimming. This sample comprises some 330,000 clones, roughly 87% of them detected only once. 5% to 6% of the sample is held by the ten biggest clonotypes.

From the cysteine through the phenylalanine, the CDR3 covers 14 amino acids. Only CDR3 DNA remains: 42 bases, in frame from the first base. For CDR1 and CDR2, the germline V gene (reference sequence) lists LGHDT and YNNKEL. V lost 3 bases and J lost 7 bases, and the count of bases not matched to a germline gene is 9. Recombination connected TRBV3-1 (or the pseudogene TRBV3-2) to TRBJ2-7; 7 central bases correspond to TRBD1. The source of this sequence is a woman aged 45-60 years who had recovered from COVID-19. The material sequenced was PBMCs or T cells enriched from blood (not recorded which). Read as DNA, the sequence is TGTGCCAGCAGCCAGACAGGGAAGGGGAGTGAGCAGTACTTC. It is translated as CASSQTGKGSEQYF.